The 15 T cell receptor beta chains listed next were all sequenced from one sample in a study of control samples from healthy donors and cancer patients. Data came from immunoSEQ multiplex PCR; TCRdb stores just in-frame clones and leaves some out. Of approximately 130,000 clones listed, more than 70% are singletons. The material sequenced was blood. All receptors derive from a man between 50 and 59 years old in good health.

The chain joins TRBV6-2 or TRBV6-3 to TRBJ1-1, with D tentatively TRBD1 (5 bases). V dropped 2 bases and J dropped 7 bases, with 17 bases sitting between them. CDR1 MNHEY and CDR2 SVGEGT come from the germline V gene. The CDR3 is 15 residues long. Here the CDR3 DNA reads TGTGCCAGCAGTTACCATGGCAGGGCGGCTGATGAAGCTTTCTTT. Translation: CASSYHGRAADEAFF.

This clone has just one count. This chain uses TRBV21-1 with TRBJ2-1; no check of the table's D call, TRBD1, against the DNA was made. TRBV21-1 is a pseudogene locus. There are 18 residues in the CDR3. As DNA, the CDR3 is TGTGCCAGCAGCAAAGACGGGACAGGGTTTAGTTCCTACAATGAGCAGTTCTTC. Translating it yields CASSKDGTGFSSYNEQFF.

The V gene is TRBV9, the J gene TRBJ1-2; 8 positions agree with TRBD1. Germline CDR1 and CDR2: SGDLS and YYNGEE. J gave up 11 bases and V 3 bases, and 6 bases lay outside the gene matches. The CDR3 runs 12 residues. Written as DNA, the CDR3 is TGTGCCAGCAGCGCTTCGGACAGGGCTTACACCTTC. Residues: CASSASDRAYTF.

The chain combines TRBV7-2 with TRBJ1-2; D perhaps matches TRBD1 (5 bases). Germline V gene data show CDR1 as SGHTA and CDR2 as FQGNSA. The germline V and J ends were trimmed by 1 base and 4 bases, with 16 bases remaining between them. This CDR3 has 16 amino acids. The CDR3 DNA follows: TGTGCCAGCAGCTTAGAGACGGGACGGACGGTCTATGGCTACACCTTC. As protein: CASSLETGRTVYGYTF.

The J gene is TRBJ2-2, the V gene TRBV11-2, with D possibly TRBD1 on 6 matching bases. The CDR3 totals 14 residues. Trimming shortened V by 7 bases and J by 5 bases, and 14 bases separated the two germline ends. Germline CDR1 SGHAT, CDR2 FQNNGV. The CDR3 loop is CASTWGLLTGELFF. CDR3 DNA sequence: TGTGCCAGCACTTGGGGGCTACTTACCGGGGAGCTGTTTTTT.

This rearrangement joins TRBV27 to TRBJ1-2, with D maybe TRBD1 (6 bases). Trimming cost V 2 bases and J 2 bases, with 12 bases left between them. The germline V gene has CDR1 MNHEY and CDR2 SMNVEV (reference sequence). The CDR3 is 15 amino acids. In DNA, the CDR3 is TGTGCCAGCAGTTTAACAGGGATACTAAACTATGGCTACACCTTC. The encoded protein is CASSLTGILNYGYTF.

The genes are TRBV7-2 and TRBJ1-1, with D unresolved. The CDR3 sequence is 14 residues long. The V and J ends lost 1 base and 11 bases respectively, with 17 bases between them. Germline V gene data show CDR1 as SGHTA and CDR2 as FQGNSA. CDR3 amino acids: CASSLVVGGSGAFF. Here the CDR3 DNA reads TGTGCCAGCAGCTTAGTCGTAGGAGGGTCTGGGGCTTTCTTT.

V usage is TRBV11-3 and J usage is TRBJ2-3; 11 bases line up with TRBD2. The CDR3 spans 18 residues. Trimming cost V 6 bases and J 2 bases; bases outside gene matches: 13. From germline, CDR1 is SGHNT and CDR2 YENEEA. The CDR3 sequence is CASSPVAGGPPFTDTQYF. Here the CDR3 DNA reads TGTGCCAGCAGTCCGGTAGCGGGGGGGCCCCCATTCACAGATACGCAGTATTTT.

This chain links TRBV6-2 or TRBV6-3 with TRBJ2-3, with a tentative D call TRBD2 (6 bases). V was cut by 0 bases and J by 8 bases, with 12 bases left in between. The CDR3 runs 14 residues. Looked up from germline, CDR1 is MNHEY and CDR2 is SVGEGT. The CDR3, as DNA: TGTGCCAGCAGTTACTCGGGGAGGAAAGGTACGCAGTATTTT. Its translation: CASSYSGRKGTQYF.

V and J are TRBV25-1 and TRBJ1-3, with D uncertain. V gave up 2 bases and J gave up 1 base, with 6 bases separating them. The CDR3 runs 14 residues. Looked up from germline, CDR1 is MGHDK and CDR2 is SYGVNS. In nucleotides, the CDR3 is TGTGCCAGCAGTGAAAGTGGGTCTGGAAACACCATATATTTT. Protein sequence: CASSESGSGNTIYF.

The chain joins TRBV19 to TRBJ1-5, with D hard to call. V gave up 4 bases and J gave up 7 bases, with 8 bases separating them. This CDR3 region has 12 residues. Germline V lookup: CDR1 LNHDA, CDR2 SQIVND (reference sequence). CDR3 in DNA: TGTGCCAGTAGTACCTTAGGGCAGCCCCAGCATTTT. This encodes CASSTLGQPQHF. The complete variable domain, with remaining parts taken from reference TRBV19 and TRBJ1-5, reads DGGITQSPKYLFRKEGQNVTLSCEQNLNHDAMYWYRQDPGQGLRLIYYSQIVNDFQKGDIAEGYSVSREKKESFPLTVTSAQKNPTAFYLCASSTLGQPQHFGDGTRLSIL.

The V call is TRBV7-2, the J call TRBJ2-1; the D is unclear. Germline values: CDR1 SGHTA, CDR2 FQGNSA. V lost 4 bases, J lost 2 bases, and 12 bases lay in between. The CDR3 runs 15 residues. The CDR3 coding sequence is TGTGCCAGCAGCTCCATCGGTTGGGCCTACAATGAGCAGTTCTTC. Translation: CASSSIGWAYNEQFF.

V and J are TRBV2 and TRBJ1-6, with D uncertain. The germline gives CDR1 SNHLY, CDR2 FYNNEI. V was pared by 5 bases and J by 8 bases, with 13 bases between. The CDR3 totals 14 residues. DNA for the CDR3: TGTGCCAGCAGTACAAGGACCGGGGATTCACCCCTCCACTTT. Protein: CASSTRTGDSPLHF.

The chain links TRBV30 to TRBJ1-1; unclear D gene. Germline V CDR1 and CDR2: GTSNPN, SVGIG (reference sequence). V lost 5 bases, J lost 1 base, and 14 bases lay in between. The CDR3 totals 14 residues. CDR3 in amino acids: CAWGSWSGNTEAFF. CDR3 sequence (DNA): TGTGCCTGGGGTTCCTGGTCGGGGAACACTGAAGCTTTCTTT.

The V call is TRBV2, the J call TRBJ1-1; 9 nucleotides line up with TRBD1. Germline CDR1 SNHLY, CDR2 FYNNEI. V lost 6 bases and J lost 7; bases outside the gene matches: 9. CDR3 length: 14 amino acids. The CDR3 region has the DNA TGTGCCAGCAGGGTAGACAGGGGGGGCGGTGAAGCTTTCTTT. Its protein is CASRVDRGGGEAFF.